This T cell receptor (beta chain) comes out of a study of T cells in Graves' hyperthyroidism and ophthalmopathy. The study's findings and limits: Ophthalmopathy prediction by the model preceded onset by a median about 6.3 months. The majority of expanded thyroid clonotypes above 0.001 also appeared in blood.

Criteria for exclusion of patients were uncontrolled infection, other autoimmune disease, pregnancy or lactation. Clinical symptoms, serum thyroxine, TRAb, thyroid ultrasound and orbital computed tomography established diagnosis. Researchers took RNA transcripts and amplified the TCR beta CDR3 regions from them. Researchers ran a first-round RT-PCR on the TCR CDR3 using the HTBI primer set. TCRdb re-called the multiplex PCR reads with MiXCR, one entry per CDR3 protein. In the table there are around 600,000 distinct CDR3 sequences, less than 45% of which are singletons. The germline gives CDR1 SGHTA, CDR2 FQGNSA. The CDR3 covers 13 residues. A remark on this clonotype: Its matching antigen is unknown.

The J gene is TRBJ2-7, the V gene TRBV7-2; TRBD2 matches 7 bases. Source material: peripheral blood or thyroid tissue (not recorded which). The receptor comes from an adult man with Graves' disease, either hyperthyroidism or ophthalmopathy (not recorded which). CDR3 amino acids: CAGRGGIGREQYF. The CDR3 nucleotides read TGTGCTGGCCGGGGAGGGATTGGGCGCGAGCAGTACTTC.